Presented here are 30 T cell receptor beta chains from one specimen sequenced in a study of blood T cell repertoires in COVID-19. The assay was immunoSEQ multiplex PCR, and TCRdb's table has in-frame clones only and misses some. This sample has roughly 320,000 clones, with about nine tenths found just once. Material: PBMCs or T cells enriched from blood (not recorded which). The receptors were gathered from a man aged 25 to 40 who had recovered from COVID-19.

This clone was seen more than once but under ten times. The chain is built from TRBV6-5 and TRBJ1-1; D remains ambiguous. The CDR3 runs 14 residues. Germline V CDR1 and CDR2: MNHEY, SVGAGI. V lost 2 bases, J lost 4 bases, and 11 bases lay in between. The CDR3 is CASSYEGFTTEAFF. The CDR3, as DNA: TGTGCCAGCAGTTACGAGGGATTCACCACTGAAGCTTTCTTT.

The V gene is TRBV20-1, the J gene TRBJ1-6; TRBD1 agrees at 9 bases. The CDR3 extends over 16 amino acids. V shed 3 bases, J shed 6 bases, and the junction held 9 bases outside the gene matches. CDR1 DFQATT and CDR2 SNEGSKA come from the germline V gene (reference sequence). CDR3: CSASLPLDRGNSPLHF. DNA for the CDR3: TGCAGTGCTAGTCTCCCCCTGGACAGGGGTAATTCACCCCTCCACTTT.

This chain connects TRBV24-1 to TRBJ1-1; D gene unclear. The CDR3 spans 10 residues. V shed 8 bases and J shed 11 bases, with 11 bases lying between them. CDR1 and CDR2 (germline): KGHDR, SFDVKD. This chain's CDR3 is CATINTGAFF. The CDR3 DNA reads TGTGCCACCATTAATACGGGGGCTTTCTTT.

The chain has TRBV5-4 and TRBJ1-2; TRBD1 aligns across 10 bases. V lost 3 bases and J lost 7; bases outside the gene matches: 3. The CDR3 totals 13 residues. Germline V CDR1 and CDR2: SGHNT, YYREEE (reference sequence). Written as DNA, the CDR3 is TGTGCCAGCAGCTCCGGACAGGGGGGTGGCTACACCTTC. Its translation: CASSSGQGGGYTF.

This clone has a single count. The CDR3 region is CASSLFRDQPQHF. The DNA for the CDR3 is TGTGCCAGCAGTTTATTCAGGGATCAGCCCCAGCATTTT. The V and J genes are TRBV27 and TRBJ1-5; TRBD1 is a possible D gene (5 bases). The CDR3 spans 13 residues. V was cut by 1 base and J by 5 bases, with 6 bases left in between. CDR1 and CDR2 from the germline V gene are MNHEY and SMNVEV (reference sequence).

In DNA form, the CDR3 reads TGTGCCAGCAGCTCAACGGGACAGGGAGACAAAAACATTCAGTACTTC. Protein: CASSSTGQGDKNIQYF. V is TRBV7-9 and J is TRBJ2-4; the match to TRBD1 covers 9 bases. J was trimmed by 3 bases and V by 4 bases; bases with no gene match: 7. The CDR3 runs 16 residues. Per germline, CDR1 SEHNR and CDR2 FQNEAQ (reference sequence).

This clone occurred once. The CDR3: CASSLTGVNEKLFF. The DNA for the CDR3 is TGTGCCAGCAGCCTGACAGGGGTTAATGAAAAACTGTTTTTT. The chain joins TRBV5-4 to TRBJ1-4; 8 bases agree with TRBD1. After removal of 4 bases from V and 4 bases from J, the junction contained 3 bases not matched to a gene. CDR3 length equals 14 residues. Germline-derived CDR1 and CDR2 are SGHNT and YYREEE (reference sequence). The variable domain in full, with the rest retrieved from reference TRBV5-4 and TRBJ1-4, is ETGVTQSPTHLIKTRGQQVTLRCSSQSGHNTVSWYQQALGQGPQFIFQYYREEENGRGNFPPRFSGLQFPNYSSELNVNALELDDSALYLCASSLTGVNEKLFFGSGTQLSVL.

The CDR3 is CATSDSGQGDEQYF. DNA for the CDR3: TGTGCCACCAGTGATTCGGGACAGGGAGACGAGCAGTACTTC. The chain employs TRBV24-1 and TRBJ2-7; 9 nucleotides line up with TRBD1. J was trimmed by 5 bases and V by 2 bases; bases with no gene match: 3. Germline V CDR1 and CDR2: KGHDR, SFDVKD. This CDR3 spans 14 amino acids.

The chain joins TRBV25-1 to TRBJ2-2; D perhaps matches TRBD2 (6 bases). Per germline, CDR1 MGHDK and CDR2 SYGVNS. This CDR3 has 18 amino acids. V lost 0 bases to trimming and J lost 5 bases, with 19 bases between them. The CDR3 sequence: CASSEYFIGGERTGELFF. The CDR3 DNA reads as TGTGCCAGCAGTGAATATTTTATCGGAGGGGAAAGGACCGGGGAGCTGTTTTTT.

The J gene is TRBJ2-7, the V gene TRBV2, with 8 bases fitting TRBD1. The V segment lost 6 bases and the J segment 5 bases; nucleotides outside the gene matches: 9. CDR1 is SNHLY and CDR2 is FYNNEI in the germline V gene. This CDR3 is built from 14 residues. The CDR3 nucleotides are TGTGCCAGCAGCCGGGACAGGAGGACCCACGAGCAGTACTTC. This sequence encodes CASSRDRRTHEQYF.

The CDR3 DNA follows: TGCGCCAGCAGTGAAACAGGGTCTTTGACTGAAGCTTTCTTT. Translated: CASSETGSLTEAFF. The chain combines TRBV10-2 with TRBJ1-1; possibly TRBD1 for D (6 bases). V was shortened by 3 bases and J by 5 bases, with 13 bases between the two germline ends. This CDR3 is 14 amino acids long. The germline V gene encodes CDR1 WSHSY and CDR2 SAAADI.

This chain links TRBV7-9 with TRBJ2-3, with TRBD2 as a possible D gene (5 bases). V shed 5 bases and J shed 2 bases, with 14 bases lying between them. The germline gives CDR1 SEHNR, CDR2 FQNEAQ (reference sequence). CDR3 length: 15 amino acids. CDR3 coding DNA: TGTGCCAGCAGCCCAGCAGATAGCGCCACAGATACGCAGTATTTT. Translating it yields CASSPADSATDTQYF.

The chain is built from TRBV7-9 and TRBJ2-7, with 7 nucleotides matching TRBD2. V lost 4 bases and J lost 3; bases outside the gene matches: 12. The germline gives CDR1 SEHNR, CDR2 FQNEAQ (reference sequence). This CDR3 comprises 16 residues. DNA for the CDR3: TGTGCCAGCAGCTCAACCCAGACTAGCACGTTCTACGAGCAGTACTTC. Its protein is CASSSTQTSTFYEQYF.

V and J are TRBV6-5 and TRBJ1-2; 11 bases agree with TRBD1. The trim removed 4 bases at V and 8 bases at J, leaving 3 bases unmatched. The CDR3 spans 13 residues. Per germline, CDR1 MNHEY and CDR2 SVGAGI. In DNA form, the CDR3 reads TGTGCCAGCAGTTGGACAGGGGGCGGGGGCTACACCTTC. Translated: CASSWTGGGGYTF.

This clone was detected only once. Here the CDR3 reads CASSLLGLEREAAQYF. The DNA of the CDR3 is TGTGCCAGCAGCTTGCTGGGTCTTGAGCGGGAGGCCGCGCAGTACTTC. The chain combines TRBV5-4 with TRBJ2-7, with 9 bases aligning to TRBD2. The CDR3 spans 16 residues. The J segment lost 9 bases and the V segment lost 1 base, leaving 14 bases of the junction unmatched. The germline V gene has CDR1 SGHNT and CDR2 YYREEE (reference sequence).

The chain has TRBV3-1 (or the pseudogene TRBV3-2) and TRBJ1-2, with 7 bases fitting TRBD1. The J segment lost 4 bases and the V segment lost 3 bases, leaving 8 bases of the junction unmatched. The CDR3 loop spans 15 amino acids. Germline V gene lookup returns CDR1 LGHDT and CDR2 YNNKEL (reference sequence). As DNA, the CDR3 is TGTGCCAGCAGCCAGGTGACAGGGCTCTCCTATGGCTACACCTTC. Translating it yields CASSQVTGLSYGYTF.

This clone turned up a few times. V usage is TRBV19 and J usage is TRBJ1-5; tentative D call: TRBD1 (6 bases). Germline V gene sequence: CDR1 LNHDA, CDR2 SQIVND (reference sequence). Trimming took off 6 bases at V and 5 bases at J, with 20 bases between the two ends. This CDR3 region has 16 residues. The CDR3 protein is CASRTDRSGRHQPQHF. CDR3 coding DNA: TGTGCCAGTAGGACCGACAGGTCGGGTAGGCATCAGCCCCAGCATTTT.

The CDR3 sequence is CASSLAPGVQETQYF. Written as DNA, the CDR3 is TGCGCCAGCAGCTTGGCCCCCGGAGTACAAGAGACCCAGTACTTC. This chain joins TRBV5-1 and TRBJ2-5; D is ambiguous. Germline V gene lookup returns CDR1 SGHRS and CDR2 YFSETQ. The CDR3 is made up of 15 amino acids. Trimming left V 0 bases short and J 2 bases short, with 11 bases between.

This clone was detected a few times. The chain uses TRBV28 and TRBJ2-7, with 9 bases aligning to TRBD1. V was pared by 1 base and J by 7 bases, with 8 bases of the junction left unmatched. The V gene's germline CDR1 is MDHEN and CDR2 SYDVKM. CDR3 length: 15 amino acids. The chain's CDR3 is CASSLSQQGAREQYF. The CDR3 nucleotides read TGTGCCAGCAGTTTATCGCAACAGGGGGCCCGAGAGCAGTACTTC.

The V and J genes are TRBV5-5 and TRBJ2-1; TRBD1 matches 9 bases. Germline-derived CDR1 and CDR2 are SGHKS and YYEKEE (reference sequence). CDR3 length equals 14 residues. V trimming: 6 bases; J trimming: 7 bases; junction bases outside the gene matches: 8. CDR3 DNA: TGTGCCAGCACCCGGGACAGGGCTGCTAATGAGCAGTTCTTC. It specifies CASTRDRAANEQFF.

The CDR3 DNA reads TGTGCCAGCTCACCACCCAGGGGACAGGGGCGAATTTTGCCGGGAGCTTTCTTT. Protein: CASSPPRGQGRILPGAFF. The V call is TRBV18, the J call TRBJ1-1; 10 positions agree with TRBD1. The trim removed 0 bases at V and 10 bases at J, leaving 17 bases unmatched. Germline CDR1 and CDR2: KGHSH and LQKENI. The CDR3 spans 18 residues.

The J gene is TRBJ2-7, the V gene TRBV25-1; D possibly corresponds to TRBD2 (6 bases). The CDR3 extends over 14 amino acids. V dropped 3 bases and J dropped 3 bases, with 12 bases sitting between them. Per the germline V gene, CDR1 is MGHDK and CDR2 is SYGVNS. The CDR3 protein is CASSDGGASYEQYF. As DNA, the CDR3 is TGTGCCAGCAGTGACGGCGGGGCTAGCTACGAGCAGTACTTC.

The chain combines TRBV19 with TRBJ2-7; tentatively, D is TRBD1 (6 bases). The germline V and J ends were trimmed by 3 bases and 6 bases, with 15 bases remaining between them. CDR1 is LNHDA, CDR2 SQIVND, per germline (reference sequence). There are 14 residues in the CDR3. The CDR3 DNA reads as TGTGCCAGTAGTATTGGGCAGGGGATGCGCGAGCAGTACTTC. Translation: CASSIGQGMREQYF.

This sequence joins TRBV15 and TRBJ1-1, with unresolved D. The CDR3 has 17 residues. Germline V gene sequence: CDR1 LNHNV, CDR2 YYDKDF (reference sequence). The germline V and J ends were trimmed by 1 base and 3 bases, with 18 bases remaining between them. CDR3 sequence reads: CATSRGPRGSVDTEAFF. CDR3 in DNA: TGTGCCACCAGCAGAGGCCCTCGAGGGTCGGTTGACACTGAAGCTTTCTTT.

This chain uses TRBV2 with TRBJ2-7, with 9 bases identical to TRBD1. The CDR3 consists of 16 residues. J gave up 0 bases and V 5 bases, and 8 bases lay outside the gene matches. The germline gives CDR1 SNHLY, CDR2 FYNNEI. For the CDR3, the DNA is TGTGCCAGCAGTCAACAGGGGGCTAAGGTCTCCTACGAGCAGTACTTC. Its translation is CASSQQGAKVSYEQYF.

The chain carries TRBV29-1 and TRBJ2-3; maybe TRBD2 (5 bases). The CDR3 length is 14 residues. CDR1 is SQVTM, CDR2 ANQGSEA, per germline. V lost 3 bases, J lost 1 base, and 11 bases lay in between. The CDR3: CSVEAQEGTDTQYF. As DNA, the CDR3 is TGCAGCGTTGAGGCCCAGGAGGGCACAGATACGCAGTATTTT.

The chain has TRBV24-1 and TRBJ2-5; no definite D call. The CDR3 consists of 13 residues. Germline CDR1 reads KGHDR; CDR2 reads SFDVKD. The V gene lost 4 bases and the J gene lost 2 bases, with 7 bases spanning the gap. Here the CDR3 reads CATSEQEQETQYF. The CDR3 DNA is TGTGCCACCAGTGAGCAGGAACAAGAGACCCAGTACTTC.

The V gene is TRBV27, the J gene TRBJ1-1, with D hard to call. Trimming cost V 0 bases and J 2 bases, with 7 bases left between them. CDR1 is MNHEY, CDR2 SMNVEV, per germline (reference sequence). The CDR3 is 14 residues long. CDR3: CASSLSTINTEAFF. CDR3 bases: TGTGCCAGCAGTTTATCCACAATTAACACTGAAGCTTTCTTT.

The V call is TRBV25-1, the J call TRBJ1-2; 7 bases line up with TRBD1. The germline V gene encodes CDR1 MGHDK and CDR2 SYGVNS. Trimming took 4 bases from V and 2 from J; bases not matched to a gene: 4. The CDR3 runs to 14 residues. CDR3 region: CASSGTGENYGYTF. The CDR3 nucleotides are TGTGCCAGCAGTGGGACAGGAGAGAACTATGGCTACACCTTC.

This rearrangement joins TRBV7-2 to TRBJ2-2, with 7 bases matching TRBD1. Germline assignment: CDR1 SGHTA and CDR2 FQGNSA. The CDR3 length is 17 residues. V lost 5 bases and J lost 1; bases outside the gene matches: 10. The CDR3 DNA follows: TGTGCCAGCAGCGGCCCCCCGGGACAGATGAACACCGGGGAGCTGTTTTTT. Its protein is CASSGPPGQMNTGELFF.